A selection of T cell receptor beta chains follows, all from one sample in a study of cytomegalovirus exposure and HLA in healthy donors. Clones were sequenced by immunoSEQ multiplex PCR, and TCRdb holds only the in-frame ones, with some missing. The table lists roughly 130,000 clones, 8.5% to 10% of them singletons. The sample taken for sequencing was PBMCs. These receptors originate from a man aged 35 to 55 in good health and CMV-seronegative. CDR3s include the opening cysteine and the closing phenylalanine or tryptophan. A D gene is named only where the DNA matches it firmly. Rows may omit the clone size; those that give it use once, few, many or a size class.

V,size,J,D,CDR3,DNA
TRBV19,-,TRBJ2-1,TRBD1,CASSVGQGINNEQFF,TGTGCCAGTAGTGTGGGACAGGGGATCAACAATGAGCAGTTCTTC
TRBV10-3,-,TRBJ2-7,-,CAISESQGYYEQYF,TGTGCCATCAGTGAGAGTCAGGGATACTACGAGCAGTACTTC
TRBV11-2,-,TRBJ1-2,TRBD1,CASSLGQGDYGYTF,TGTGCCAGCAGCTTAGGACAGGGTGACTATGGCTACACCTTC
TRBV7-2,-,TRBJ2-1,TRBD2,CASSLVAGGLNEQFF,TGTGCCAGCAGCTTAGTAGCGGGGGGCCTAAATGAGCAGTTCTTC
TRBV28,few,TRBJ1-1,-,CASADGRGTEAFF,TGTGCCAGCGCCGATGGCCGGGGGACTGAAGCTTTCTTT
TRBV5-6,few,TRBJ1-2,TRBD1,CASSVGTAANYGYTF,TGTGCCAGCAGCGTCGGGACAGCAGCTAACTATGGCTACACCTTC
TRBV7-6,-,TRBJ2-1,TRBD2,CASSLGGGTPYNEQFF,TGTGCCAGCAGCTTAGGGGGGGGGACCCCCTACAATGAGCAGTTCTTC
TRBV5-1,-,TRBJ2-2,TRBD2,CASSRTSGGTGELFF,TGCGCCAGCAGCCGAACTAGCGGGGGGACCGGGGAGCTGTTTTTT
TRBV5-6,few,TRBJ1-3,TRBD1,CASSTGTGGGNTIYF,TGTGCCAGCAGCACCGGGACAGGGGGTGGAAACACCATATATTTT
TRBV6-5,few,TRBJ2-2,-,CASAGPSNTGELFF,TGTGCCAGCGCGGGGCCCTCGAACACCGGGGAGCTGTTTTTT